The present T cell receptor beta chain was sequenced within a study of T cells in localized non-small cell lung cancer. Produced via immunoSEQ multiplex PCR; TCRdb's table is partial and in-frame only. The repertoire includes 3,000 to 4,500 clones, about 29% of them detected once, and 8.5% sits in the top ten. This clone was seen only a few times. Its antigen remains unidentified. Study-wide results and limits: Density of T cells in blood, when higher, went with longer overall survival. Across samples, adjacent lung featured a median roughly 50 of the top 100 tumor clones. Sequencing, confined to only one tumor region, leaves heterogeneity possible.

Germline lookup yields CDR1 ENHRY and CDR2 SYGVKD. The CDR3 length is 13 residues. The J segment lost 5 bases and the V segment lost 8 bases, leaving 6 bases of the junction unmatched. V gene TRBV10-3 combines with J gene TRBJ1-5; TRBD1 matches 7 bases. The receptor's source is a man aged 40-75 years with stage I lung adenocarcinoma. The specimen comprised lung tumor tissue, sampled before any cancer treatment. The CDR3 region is CAIGRGPDQPQHF. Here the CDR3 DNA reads TGTGCCATCGGGAGGGGGCCCGATCAGCCCCAGCATTTT.